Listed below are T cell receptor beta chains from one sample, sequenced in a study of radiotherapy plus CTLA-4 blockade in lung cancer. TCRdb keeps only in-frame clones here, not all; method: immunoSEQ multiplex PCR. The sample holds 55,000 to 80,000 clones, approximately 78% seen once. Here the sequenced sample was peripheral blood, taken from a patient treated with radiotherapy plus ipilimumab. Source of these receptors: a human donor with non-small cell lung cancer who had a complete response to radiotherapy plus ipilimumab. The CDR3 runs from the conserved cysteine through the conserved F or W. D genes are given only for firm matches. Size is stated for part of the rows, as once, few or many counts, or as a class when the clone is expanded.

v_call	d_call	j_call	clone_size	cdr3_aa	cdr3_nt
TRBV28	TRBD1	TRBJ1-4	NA	CASSSGTGDEKLFF	TGTGCCAGCAGTTCGGGGACAGGGGATGAAAAACTGTTTTTT
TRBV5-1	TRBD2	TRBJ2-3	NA	CASSLSSSGGGPDTQYF	TGCGCCAGCAGCTTGTCATCCAGCGGCGGGGGGCCAGATACGCAGTATTTT
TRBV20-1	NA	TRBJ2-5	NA	CSATRGETQYF	TGCAGTGCTACCCGGGGAGAGACCCAGTACTTC
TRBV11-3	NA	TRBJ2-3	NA	CASSLGWSTPSTDTQYF	TGTGCCAGCAGCTTAGGGTGGTCTACACCGAGCACAGATACGCAGTATTTT
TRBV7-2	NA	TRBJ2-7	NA	CASSLAQQSLEQYF	TGTGCCAGCAGCTTAGCGCAACAATCGCTGGAGCAGTACTTC
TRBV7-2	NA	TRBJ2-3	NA	CASSLGLDRITDTQYF	TGTGCCAGCAGCTTAGGGTTAGACAGAATCACAGATACGCAGTATTTT
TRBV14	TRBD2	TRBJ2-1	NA	CASSQAGGSYNEQFF	TGTGCCAGCAGCCAAGCGGGGGGGTCCTACAATGAGCAGTTCTTC
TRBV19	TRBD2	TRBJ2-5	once	CASSPSGQYQETQYF	TGTGCCAGTAGCCCTAGCGGCCAGTACCAAGAGACCCAGTACTTC
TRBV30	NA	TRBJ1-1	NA	CAWDGARGTEAFF	TGTGCCTGGGACGGAGCCCGTGGGACTGAAGCTTTCTTT
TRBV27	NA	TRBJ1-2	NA	CASSRNQGYGYTF	TGTGCCAGCAGCCGTAACCAGGGATATGGCTACACCTTC
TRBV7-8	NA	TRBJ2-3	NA	CASSFRVQEDTDTQYF	TGTGCCAGCAGCTTTCGAGTACAGGAGGACACAGATACGCAGTATTTT
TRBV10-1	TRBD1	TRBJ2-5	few	CASSESRAGGSQETQYF	TGCGCCAGCAGTGAGTCAAGGGCAGGGGGAAGCCAAGAGACCCAGTACTTC
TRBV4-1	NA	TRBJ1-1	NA	CASSHRDTEAFF	TGCGCCAGCAGCCACAGGGATACTGAAGCTTTCTTT
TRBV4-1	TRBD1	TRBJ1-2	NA	CASSQNPTGGYYGYTF	TGCGCCAGCAGCCAAAACCCGACAGGGGGATACTATGGCTACACCTTC
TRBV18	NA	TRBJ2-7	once	CASSPGLTYEQYF	TGTGCCAGCTCACCCGGGCTAACCTACGAGCAGTACTTC
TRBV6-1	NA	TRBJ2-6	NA	CASSEVEGQGRSGANVLTF	TGTGCCAGCAGTGAAGTTGAAGGGCAGGGAAGGTCTGGGGCCAACGTCCTGACTTTC
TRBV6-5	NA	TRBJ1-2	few	CASYTEGTTNYGYTF	TGTGCCAGTTACACTGAGGGGACGACTAACTATGGCTACACCTTC
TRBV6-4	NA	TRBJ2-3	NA	CASSGTASGTQYF	TGTGCCAGCAGTGGGACAGCTTCTGGTACGCAGTATTTT
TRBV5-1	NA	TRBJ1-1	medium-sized	CASSLAQQNTEAFF	TGCGCCAGCAGCTTGGCCCAACAAAACACTGAAGCTTTCTTT
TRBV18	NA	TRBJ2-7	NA	CASSPSGATDEQYF	TGTGCCAGCTCACCTTCAGGGGCCACGGACGAGCAGTACTTC
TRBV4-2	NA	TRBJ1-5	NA	CASSQDWAGGQPQHF	TGTGCCAGCAGCCAAGATTGGGCAGGCGGTCAGCCCCAGCATTTT
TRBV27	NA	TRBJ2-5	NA	CASSSRDVGRETQYF	TGTGCCAGCAGCAGCCGGGACGTCGGTCGAGAGACCCAGTACTTC
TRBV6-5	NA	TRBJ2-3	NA	CASSPDTDTQYF	TGTGCCAGCAGTCCAGACACAGATACGCAGTATTTT
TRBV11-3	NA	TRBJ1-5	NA	CASSLEVGQPQHF	TGTGCCAGCAGCTTAGAGGTGGGTCAGCCCCAGCATTTT
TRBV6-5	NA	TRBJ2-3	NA	CASRSQGADTQYF	TGTGCCAGCAGATCTCAGGGTGCAGATACGCAGTATTTT
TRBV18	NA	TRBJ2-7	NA	CASSRDTSYEQYF	TGTGCCAGCTCCCGGGACACCTCCTACGAGCAGTACTTC
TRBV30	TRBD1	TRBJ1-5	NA	CAWSAGGQPQHF	TGTGCCTGGAGTGCAGGGGGTCAGCCCCAGCATTTT
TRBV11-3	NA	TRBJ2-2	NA	CASSLELNTGELFF	TGTGCCAGCAGCTTAGAGCTGAACACCGGGGAGCTGTTTTTT
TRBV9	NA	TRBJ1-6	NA	CASSVATRDSPLHF	TGTGCCAGCAGCGTAGCTACAAGGGATTCACCCCTCCACTTT
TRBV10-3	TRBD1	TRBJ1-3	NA	CAISEPTGSTGNTIYF	TGTGCCATCAGTGAGCCGACAGGGTCAACTGGAAACACCATATATTTT
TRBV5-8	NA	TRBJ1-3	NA	CASSRIGTSGNTIYF	TGTGCCAGCAGTCGGATAGGGACATCCGGAAACACCATATATTTT
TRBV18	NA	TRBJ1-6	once	CASSPASSYNSPLHF	TGTGCCAGCTCACCCGCAAGTTCCTATAATTCACCCCTCCACTTT
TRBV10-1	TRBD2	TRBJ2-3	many	CASSKLAGGAGEDTQYF	TGCGCCAGCAGCAAGCTAGCGGGAGGCGCGGGGGAAGATACGCAGTATTTT
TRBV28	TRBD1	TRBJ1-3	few	CASSPTGRGNTIYF	TGTGCCAGCAGCCCGACAGGGCGCGGAAACACCATATATTTT
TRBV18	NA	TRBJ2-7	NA	CASSRREGYEQYF	TGTGCCAGCTCACGACGGGAAGGCTACGAGCAGTACTTC
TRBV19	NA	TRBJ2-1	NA	CASSPPSWEQFF	TGTGCCAGTAGTCCCCCCTCCTGGGAGCAGTTCTTC
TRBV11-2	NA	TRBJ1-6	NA	CASSGQNSPLHF	TGTGCCAGCAGCGGACAGAATTCACCCCTCCACTTT
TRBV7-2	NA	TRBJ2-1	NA	CASSFLQGGSEQFF	TGTGCCAGCAGCTTCCTACAGGGGGGGAGTGAGCAGTTCTTC
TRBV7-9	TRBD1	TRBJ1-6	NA	CASSPPTGEGDSPLHF	TGTGCCAGCAGCCCGCCGACAGGGGAAGGAGATTCACCCCTCCACTTT
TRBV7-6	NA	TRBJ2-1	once	CASSLEVAESGNEQFF	TGTGCCAGCAGCTTAGAAGTCGCGGAGTCGGGCAATGAGCAGTTCTTC
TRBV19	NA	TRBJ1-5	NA	CASSHRGDYGDNQPQHF	TGTGCCAGTAGTCACCGTGGGGACTATGGGGACAATCAGCCCCAGCATTTT
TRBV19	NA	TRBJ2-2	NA	CASSMAGELFF	TGTGCCAGTAGTATGGCCGGGGAGCTGTTTTTT
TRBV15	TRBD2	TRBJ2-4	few	CATSRVSGRGAKNIQYF	TGTGCCACCAGCAGAGTGAGCGGGAGGGGAGCCAAAAACATTCAGTACTTC
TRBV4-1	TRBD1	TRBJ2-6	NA	CASSQDPRQGRSGANVLTF	TGCGCCAGCAGCCAAGATCCGAGACAGGGAAGGTCTGGGGCCAACGTCCTGACTTTC
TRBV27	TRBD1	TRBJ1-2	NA	CASRLGQGYGYTF	TGTGCCAGCAGACTGGGACAGGGGTATGGCTACACCTTC
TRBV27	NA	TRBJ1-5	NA	CASSFSVGSNQPQHF	TGTGCCAGCAGTTTTAGCGTAGGAAGCAATCAGCCCCAGCATTTT